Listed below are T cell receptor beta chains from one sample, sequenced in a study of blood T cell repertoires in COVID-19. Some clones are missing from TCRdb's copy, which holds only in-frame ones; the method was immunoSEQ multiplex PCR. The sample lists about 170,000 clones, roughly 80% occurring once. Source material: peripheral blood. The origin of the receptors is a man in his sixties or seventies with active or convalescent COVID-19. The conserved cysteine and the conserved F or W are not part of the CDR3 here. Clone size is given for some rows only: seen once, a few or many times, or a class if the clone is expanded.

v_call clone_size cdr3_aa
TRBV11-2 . ASSLGTINYYVEQY
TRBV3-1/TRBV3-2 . ASSQGQVATQY
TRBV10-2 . ASSESRKGGANTEAF
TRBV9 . ASSVLQEIGFTEAF
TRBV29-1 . SVVRTENYEQY
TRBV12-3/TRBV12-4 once ASSLGQNTEAF
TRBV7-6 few ASSSRLGKESGELF
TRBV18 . ASSRTGPGYEQY
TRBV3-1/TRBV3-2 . ASSQVGRGNNEQF
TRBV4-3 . ASSLRRGYYNEQF
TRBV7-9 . ASSLSHSGLKNEKLF
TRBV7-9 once ASSSLVKGANEKLF
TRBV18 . ASSPMQASSYEQY
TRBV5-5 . ASSPGGLAGGIYEQY
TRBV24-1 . ATSRGQGYNEQF
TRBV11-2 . ASSLVSGPPQQF
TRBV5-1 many ASSGTRGRTEAF